The table lists the clone carrying this T cell receptor (beta chain) with a few counts. What it binds is unknown. MiXCR, run by TCRdb on the reads, gives a single entry per CDR3 protein. Of around 300,000 distinct CDR3 sequences in the sample, more than 20% were seen once. This sample was taken from a study of T cell repertoires in cytomegalovirus infection. Study in general: In the study, CMV epitopes included recently identified HLA-C-restricted and well-studied HLA-B-restricted ones. CMV infection plus the matching HLA type was flagged by public TCR beta signatures.

CDR3 size: 18 residues. The trim removed 5 bases at V and 7 bases at J, leaving 17 bases unmatched. Germline CDR1 is SGHTA and CDR2 is FQGNSA. Study-level results: Ex vivo responses were dominated by HLA-C-restricted CMV-specific TCR beta clonotypes.

The clonotype was recovered from a human donor in good health (CMV status not recorded). Some clones in this sample may be carry-over from other donors' samples. The gene calls are TRBV7-2 and TRBJ2-2; TRBD1 agrees at 9 bases. The sample here was cultured PBMCs, taken from culture after CMV antigen stimulation. CDR3 coding DNA: TGTGCCAGCAGCCCGCAGGGGACAGGGATGAATCTAGGCGGGGAGCTGTTTTTT. Its translation is CASSPQGTGMNLGGELFF.